This T cell receptor (beta chain) was sequenced for a study of T cells in Graves' hyperthyroidism and ophthalmopathy. Study-level information: Peripheral blood collection took place at initial diagnosis, before any treatment.

Amplification yielded TCR beta CDR3 regions, with RNA transcripts as the source. In the first-round RT-PCR of the TCR CDR3, the HTBI primer set was used. TCRdb reprocessed the multiplex PCR reads via MiXCR and lists one record per CDR3 protein. This table has about 610,000 distinct CDR3 sequences, roughly 15% appearing once. The CDR3 loop spans 16 amino acids. The V end lost 3 bases, the J end lost 9 bases, and 24 bases lay between the germline ends. The germline V gene encodes CDR1 LGHNT and CDR2 FRNRAP. This clonotype was sampled from a woman in her thirties or forties with Graves' ophthalmopathy. The V and J genes are TRBV12-5 and TRBJ2-7; D is possibly TRBD1 (5 bases). The sequencing sample was made of blood. The CDR3 DNA follows: TGTGCTAGTGGTTTACAACCGACAGTCCCCCTTACTTGGCAGTACTTC. It encodes CASGLQPTVPLTWQYF.